The entry that follows covers one TCR beta chain sequence. Its cognate antigen is unknown. The read halts 3 residues ahead of the CDR3 end, with the missing end drawn from the germline J gene. V lost 6 bases to trimming and J lost 4 bases; unmatched junction nucleotides: 14. CDR3 size: 17 residues. Germline assignment: CDR1 DFQATT and CDR2 SNEGSKA (reference sequence). The nonmyeloablative bone marrow transplants came from related graft donors, with transient mixed chimerism. This entry comes from a study of Tregs in tolerant kidney transplant recipients. Libraries were prepared by immunoSEQ multiplex PCR; TCRdb keeps only in-frame clonotypes and omits some of them. Its listing shows about 15,000 clones. Study-level points and caveats: Activated donor B cell expansion appeared to reveal the most relevant donor-specific TCRbeta repertoire.

This sequence originates from a human patient who received a combined kidney and bone marrow transplant. T cells may partly derive from the graft donor. The material sequenced was CD4+ T cells from blood (PBMCs), taken 12 months after the transplant. This chain links TRBV20-1 with TRBJ2-1; 11 bases align to TRBD2. The chain's CDR3 is CSASPLLAGVGYNEQFF. The sequenced part of the CDR3 DNA is TGCAGTGCCTCCCCCCTACTAGCGGGGGTTGGGTACAATGAG.